This TCR beta chain comes out of a study of Tregs in tolerant kidney transplant recipients. Here immunoSEQ multiplex PCR was the method, and the copy in TCRdb shows in-frame clones only, minus some. The data hold about 18,000 clones, with about four fifths observed a single time. CDR3 size: 15 residues. Details on this clone: Its target is not known.

Unstimulated regulatory T cells (CD4+CD25+CD127-), CD4+CD25- non-regulatory cells, CD4 and CD8 cells were FACS-sorted from thawed PBMCs. Study-level results: Expanding Tregs on activated donor B cells appeared to best identify donor-specific TCRbeta clones. Few patients were studied, so findings need validation in larger groups.

The specimen sequenced was Tregs from blood. The genes are TRBV21-1 and TRBJ1-2; the D call TRBD1 from the table was never checked on the DNA. TRBV21-1 is deemed a pseudogene. The clonotype comes from a human donor in good health. The CDR3 protein is CASSANRVRNYGYTF. CDR3 DNA: TGTGCCAGCAGCGCAAACAGGGTACGAAACTATGGCTACACCTTC.